This T cell receptor beta chain was sequenced during a study of blood T cell repertoires in COVID-19. This clone was seen only once. CDR1 and CDR2 (germline): MNHEY, SMNVEV (reference sequence). The CDR3 spans 15 residues. Trimming pared 8 bases from V and 2 bases from J, leaving 17 bases between. Sequenced by immunoSEQ multiplex PCR; TCRdb stores in-frame clones only, minus some. The sample shows some 210,000 clones, approximately 84% of them seen only once. The genes are TRBV27 and TRBJ2-3, with D tentatively TRBD2 (5 bases). What was sequenced was peripheral blood. The TCR originated in a woman between 70 and 85 years old with active or convalescent COVID-19. The CDR3 sequence: CASSQEGYPTDTQYF. The DNA for the CDR3 is TGTGCCAGCTCGCAAGAGGGTTATCCCACAGATACGCAGTATTTT.